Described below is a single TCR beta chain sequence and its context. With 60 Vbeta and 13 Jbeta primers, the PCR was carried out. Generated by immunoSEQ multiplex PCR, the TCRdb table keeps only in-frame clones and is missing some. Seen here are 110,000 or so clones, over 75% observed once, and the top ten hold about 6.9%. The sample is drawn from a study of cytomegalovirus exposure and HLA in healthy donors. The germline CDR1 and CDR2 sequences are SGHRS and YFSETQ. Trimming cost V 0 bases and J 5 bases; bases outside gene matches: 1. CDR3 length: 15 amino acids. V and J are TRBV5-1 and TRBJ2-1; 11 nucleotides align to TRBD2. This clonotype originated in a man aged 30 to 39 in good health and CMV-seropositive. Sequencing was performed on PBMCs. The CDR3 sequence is CASSLELAGDNEQFF. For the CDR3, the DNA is TGCGCCAGCAGCTTGGAACTAGCGGGGGACAATGAGCAGTTCTTC.